Listed below are T cell receptor beta chains from one sample, sequenced in a study of blood T cell repertoires in COVID-19. Repertoires were generated with immunoSEQ multiplex PCR, while TCRdb's copy carries only in-frame clones and drops some. The sample contains 90,000 to 100,000 clones, roughly 84% of which appear only once. The specimen was peripheral blood. The receptors shown here come from an older man with active or convalescent COVID-19. The CDR3 runs from the conserved cysteine through the conserved F or W.

TRBV28	CASSARGNTIYF
TRBV5-8	CASSFGQSYNSPLHF
TRBV9	CASSVLPGKDTQYF
TRBV11-2	CASSLLLTGGWSYNSPLHF
TRBV28	CASSLSTGGNEKLFF
TRBV3-1/TRBV3-2	CASSQGPWRNTEAFF
TRBV5-8	CASSSNDRSNQPQHF
TRBV7-2	CASSLNRVGNSPLHF
TRBV19	CASMRDRALGYTF
TRBV5-4	CASRQGENYGYTF
TRBV12-1	CASSFLASGGSRTDTQYF
TRBV21-1	CASSIGNRGFSQPQHF
TRBV5-1	CASSPTVSNYGYTF
TRBV15	CATSTTDRGRLDGYTF
TRBV7-8	CASSLAAASLHTYNEQFF
TRBV28	CASRAQGTNEKLFF
TRBV24-1	CATSDPGQGTETQYF
TRBV7-9	CASSLASGVITEAFF
TRBV24-1	CATSDPSGLSSTDTQYF
TRBV5-1	CASSLAQDTQYF
TRBV3-1/TRBV3-2	CASSQVPSENTGELFF
TRBV19	CASSKARTDTQYF
TRBV18	CASSLGRQGNTEAFF
TRBV27	CASSLGGTNEKLFF
TRBV19	CASSIVGTPDLNEQFF
TRBV6-4	CASSSQVNTEAFF
TRBV5-1	CASSFSMRTEAFF
TRBV4-3	CASSQDMGRVGFSSTDTQYF
TRBV5-1	CASSLRAGGLADTQYF
TRBV7-9	CASRSGGLQETQYF
TRBV27	CASSLRPWGTSGELFF
TRBV14	CASSLGLAANTGELFF
TRBV2	CASGRGQGNSPLHF
TRBV5-4	CASSLQRRTEAFF
TRBV6-5	CASSQGSLDSPLHF
TRBV11-3	CASSITGVDTQYF
TRBV18	CASSLADEYYGYTF
TRBV23-1	CASSPNGRQGRYTF
TRBV10-3	CAIRRDRRDNNEQFF
TRBV18	CASSPRGQADTEAFF
TRBV5-1	CASSTDSSSYEQYF
TRBV11-1	CASSLGGSSNEQFF
TRBV28	CASSPTGSDGYTF
TRBV5-1	CASSLGGQGSITEAFF
TRBV30	CAWTPGQGMRTEAFF
TRBV2	CASSELSGRKEQYF
TRBV2	CASRSKGAPINSPLHF
TRBV5-1	CASSLSGTSGGSGELFF
TRBV5-1	CASSLMGTLNTGELFF
TRBV18	CASSSSTGHADTQYF
TRBV25-1	CASSEYRNTGELFF
TRBV2	CASSDGDRGEKLFF
TRBV11-2	CASSFRQEVTLNTEAFF
TRBV7-2	CASRDRGAGELFF
TRBV11-3	CASSEEPGGSGYNEQFF
TRBV30	CAWGQGAGGYTF
TRBV6-5	CAGGDSPNQPQHF
TRBV6-5	CASRTGYTDTQYF
TRBV18	CASSPLAVTDTQYF
TRBV6-1	CASSEAGGRLADTQYF